The 16 T cell receptor beta chains in this list originate from one sample, sequenced in a study of CD8+CD57+ T cells in acquired aplastic anemia. According to the study, genomic DNA was the template for TCR beta VDJ and CDR3 profiling. TCRdb reprocessed the reads via MiXCR and lists one record per CDR3 protein. The table lists 150,000 or so distinct CDR3 sequences, roughly 48% of them singletons, with 25% to 40% in the top ten. The patients chosen for sequencing had shown expansion of CD8+CD57+ cells (detected by flow cytometry). The sequencing input was sorted CD4+, CD8+, or CD8+CD57+ T cells (not recorded which) from PBMCs. The receptors here all came from a human donor with aplastic anemia.

This chain connects TRBV11-2 to TRBJ1-2; D unresolved. Germline lookup yields CDR1 SGHAT and CDR2 FQNNGV. V was shortened by 1 base and J by 3 bases, with 15 bases between the two germline ends. The length of the CDR3 is 16 residues. Written as DNA, the CDR3 is TGTGCCAGCAGCTTAGGGAGGAGGGCGACGGACTATGGCTACACCTTC. This encodes CASSLGRRATDYGYTF. Supplemented by reference TRBV11-2 and TRBJ1-2, the full variable domain reads EAGVAQSPRYKIIEKRQSVAFWCNPISGHATLYWYQQILGQGPKLLIQFQNNGVVDDSQLPKDRFSAERLKGVDSTLKIQPAKLEDSAVYLCASSLGRRATDYGYTFGSGTRLTVV.

This clonotype was recorded at least ten times. The chain couples TRBV6-1 to TRBJ1-2, with D possibly TRBD1 on 6 matching bases. CDR1 is MNHNS, CDR2 SASEGT, per germline. This CDR3 contains 14 residues. With 5 bases removed from V and 4 bases from J, the gap between germline ends came to 14 bases. The CDR3 sequence: CASSLGTLPYGYTF. The CDR3 DNA reads as TGTGCCAGCAGTCTTGGGACACTCCCCTATGGCTACACCTTC.

V and J are TRBV20-1 and TRBJ2-7; D gene ambiguous. This CDR3 comprises 12 residues. V was cut by 0 bases and J by 6 bases, with 9 bases left in between. Per germline, CDR1 DFQATT and CDR2 SNEGSKA (reference sequence). The CDR3 is CSARDQGTEQYF. CDR3 in DNA: TGCAGTGCTAGAGATCAAGGTACCGAGCAGTACTTC.

This clonotype was seen more than once but under ten times. This chain joins TRBV24-1 and TRBJ1-1; D is unclear. Trimming shortened V by 2 bases and J by 3 bases, and 18 bases separated the two germline ends. The germline CDR1 and CDR2 sequences are KGHDR and SFDVKD. The CDR3 is made up of 17 amino acids. The chain's CDR3 is CATSDSTGLKRDTEAFF. The CDR3 DNA is TGTGCCACCAGTGATTCGACTGGATTAAAAAGGGACACTGAAGCTTTCTTT.

J is TRBJ2-1 and V is TRBV19, with D unresolved. V lost 3 bases to trimming and J lost 12 bases, with 15 bases between them. The length of the CDR3 is 13 residues. CDR1 is LNHDA and CDR2 is SQIVND in the germline V gene (reference sequence). CDR3 nucleotide sequence: TGTGCCAGTAGTATGGCCTTATCGGGCATGCAGTTCTTC. It encodes CASSMALSGMQFF.

This clonotype has a count of ten or more. J is TRBJ2-1 and V is TRBV9, with D uncertain. V was shortened by 0 bases and J by 10 bases, with 17 bases between the two germline ends. The germline gives CDR1 SGDLS, CDR2 YYNGEE. CDR3 length equals 15 residues. CDR3 protein: CASSVDGFRPAEQFF. CDR3 sequence (DNA): TGTGCCAGCAGCGTAGACGGCTTCCGGCCCGCCGAGCAGTTCTTC.

At least ten counts were recorded for this clonotype. J is TRBJ2-7 and V is TRBV6-1; D may be TRBD1 or TRBD2 (5 bases each). The CDR3 loop spans 15 amino acids. V dropped 6 bases and J dropped 2 bases, with 17 bases sitting between them. Germline V gives CDR1 MNHNS, CDR2 SASEGT. The CDR3 sequence is CASSKLGVTTYEQYF. CDR3 coding DNA: TGTGCCAGCAGCAAACTGGGGGTTACCACCTACGAGCAGTACTTC.

This clonotype was recorded at least ten times. The rearrangement links TRBV19 to TRBJ2-7; 7 nucleotides match TRBD2. The CDR3 totals 15 residues. The V and J ends lost 5 bases and 3 bases, in that order; junction bases with no gene match: 10. Germline CDR1 LNHDA, CDR2 SQIVND (reference sequence). The CDR3 protein is CASSHAGEGYYEQYF. In DNA, the CDR3 is TGTGCCAGTAGTCACGCGGGAGAGGGGTACTACGAGCAGTACTTC.

This clonotype was found many times. The rearrangement links TRBV7-2 to TRBJ2-7, with TRBD2 identical over 8 bases. Per germline, CDR1 SGHTA and CDR2 FQGNSA. The V segment lost 5 bases and the J segment 0 bases; nucleotides outside the gene matches: 6. This CDR3 contains 15 residues. The CDR3: CASSRESGSSYEQYF. CDR3 nucleotides: TGTGCCAGCAGCCGAGAGAGCGGGAGCTCCTACGAGCAGTACTTC.

Of note for this clonotype: Given a much more abundant clone one base away, this may be a read error. The V gene is TRBV6-1, the J gene TRBJ2-3, with 7 bases that match TRBD2. The CDR3 contains 13 residues. Germline CDR1 is MNHNS and CDR2 is SASEGT. CDR3 coding DNA: TGTGCCAGCGGGGGAGGGCCTGGAGATGCGCAGTATTTT. Translation gives CASGGGPGDAQYF.

V usage is TRBV7-9 and J usage is TRBJ1-2; D not certain. Trimming stripped 5 bases from V and 8 bases from J, with 15 bases between. The CDR3 is 13 residues long. The germline CDR1 and CDR2 sequences are SEHNR and FQNEAQ (reference sequence). CDR3 sequence (DNA): TGTGCCAGCAGCCCCGGCTGGCTATGGGGCTACACCTTC. This codes for CASSPGWLWGYTF. Full variable domain (rest looked up from reference TRBV7-9 and TRBJ1-2): DTGVSQNPRHKITKRGQNVTFRCDPISEHNRLYWYRQTLGQGPEFLTYFQNEAQLEKSRLLSDRFSAERPKGSFSTLEIQRTEQGDSAMYLCASSPGWLWGYTFGSGTRLTVV.

This clonotype was seen ten or more times. The chain links TRBV7-3 to TRBJ2-1; tentative D call: TRBD1 (5 bases). V gave up 5 bases and J gave up 8 bases, with 16 bases separating them. Per germline, CDR1 SGHTA and CDR2 FQGTGA. This CDR3 is built from 14 residues. CDR3 bases: TGTGCCAGCAGCCCACCAGGGTTAGTCGATGAGCAGTTCTTC. Protein product: CASSPPGLVDEQFF.

This clonotype was counted a few times. The V call is TRBV20-1, the J call TRBJ2-7; 10 bases map to TRBD2. The CDR3 length is 15 residues. The V segment lost 0 bases and the J segment 0 bases; nucleotides outside the gene matches: 2. CDR1 DFQATT and CDR2 SNEGSKA come from the germline V gene (reference sequence). CDR3: CSARDRTSGSYEQYF. The CDR3 DNA sequence: TGCAGTGCTAGAGACCGGACTAGCGGCTCCTACGAGCAGTACTTC.

This clonotype was counted at least ten times. J is TRBJ2-2 and V is TRBV20-1, with D uncertain. V lost 0 bases to trimming and J lost 1 base, with 15 bases between them. Germline-derived CDR1 and CDR2 are DFQATT and SNEGSKA (reference sequence). The CDR3 spans 17 residues. For the CDR3, the DNA is TGCAGTGCTAGAGATTGGAATAGTGGGATGAACACCGGGGAGCTGTTTTTT. Protein sequence: CSARDWNSGMNTGELFF.

In its sample, this clonotype was seen once. This chain links TRBV2 with TRBJ1-5; D call uncertain. Trimming took off 3 bases at V and 0 bases at J, with 9 bases between the two ends. Germline V gene sequence: CDR1 SNHLY, CDR2 FYNNEI. The CDR3 sequence is 15 residues long. CDR3 sequence reads: CASSDPYDSNQPQHF. In nucleotides, the CDR3 is TGTGCCAGCAGTGATCCTTACGATAGCAATCAGCCCCAGCATTTT.

This clonotype has only a few counts. The CDR3 region has the DNA TGTGCCAGCAGTGAGTGGAGAGGATCACCCCTCCACTTT. This sequence encodes CASSEWRGSPLHF. The chain recombines TRBV2 with TRBJ1-6; D gene ambiguous. The CDR3 spans 13 residues. V lost 3 bases and J 10 bases, leaving 10 bases between the germline ends. Germline V gives CDR1 SNHLY, CDR2 FYNNEI.